The 20 T cell receptor beta chains presented below share a single source sample, sequenced in a study of regulatory T cells in long-lasting Graves disease (dated by TCRdb to about 2021). Receptor amplification or capture employed multiplex PCR. Sequencing was performed on an Illumina HiSeq 4000. To build TCR beta libraries, CDR3 regions were amplified by Arm-PCR using iRepertoire HTBI primers. TCRdb reprocessed the public reads (quality trimming at Q25 with fastp, clone calling with MiXCR) and kept in-frame beta chains. Every distinct CDR3 protein forms one entry, paired with its most common genes and DNA. The sample contains hundreds of thousands of distinct CDR3 sequences, roughly 14% of them found a single time. The ten largest clones capture 8.5% to 10% of the sample. The time point label corresponds to: newly diagnosed GD, antithyroid drugs for less than 3 months. RNA was extracted from PBMCs in TRIzol for both TCR sequencing and RNA sequencing.

The same data also contributed to another study, on T cells in Graves' hyperthyroidism and ophthalmopathy.

Sequencing used peripheral blood mononuclear cells (PBMCs), obtained at new diagnosis, from a patient treated with antithyroid drugs. These receptors came from a man in his thirties or forties with Graves disease. Donor details come from another sample of the same person, matched by shared clones.

This clonotype was seen repeatedly, ten times or more. The chain couples TRBV12-5 to TRBJ1-1; 7 bases are shared with TRBD1. The junction had 7 bases not matched to a gene; V was cut back by 6 bases and J by 6 bases. This CDR3 spans 13 amino acids. Germline V lookup: CDR1 LGHNT, CDR2 FRNRAP. In DNA form, the CDR3 reads TGTGCTAGTGGACCACAGGGGATCTCTGAAGCTTTCTTT. Translation gives CASGPQGISEAFF. Full variable domain (missing parts from reference TRBV12-5 and TRBJ1-1): DARVTQTPRHKVTEMGQEVTMRCQPILGHNTVFWYRQTMMQGLELLAYFRNRAPLDDSGMPKDRFSAEMPDATLATLKIQPSEPRDSAVYFCASGPQGISEAFFGQGTRLTVV.

For this clonotype: A far larger clone is just one base off, so this is likely a read error. The genes are TRBV12-3 or TRBV12-4 and TRBJ2-4; 10 bases fit TRBD2. The DNA matches TRBJ2-1 better at its end, which makes the J call doubtful. The length of the CDR3 is 17 residues. The CDR3 nucleotides are TGTGTCAGCAGTCCTCGTATGTGGGCTAGCGGGAGCTATGAGCAGTTCTTC. Translating it yields CVSSPRMWASGSYEQFF.

In this sample, this clonotype turned up many times. This chain links TRBV5-1 with TRBJ1-2; tentative D call: TRBD1 (5 bases). The V end was cut by 3 bases, the J end by 3 bases, with 12 bases between. The germline V gene has CDR1 SGHRS and CDR2 YFSETQ. This CDR3 comprises 14 residues. The CDR3 region has the DNA TGCGCCAGCAGCTATGCAGGGTTCGACTATGGCTACACCTTC. It codes for CASSYAGFDYGYTF.

This clonotype was picked up a small number of times. The rearrangement joins TRBV6-1 to TRBJ2-1; TRBD1 might be the D (6 bases). From germline, CDR1 is MNHNS and CDR2 SASEGT. Trimming left V 3 bases short and J 0 bases short, with 9 bases between. This CDR3 is 15 amino acids long. CDR3 amino acids: CASSDGQSSYNEQFF. For the CDR3, the DNA is TGTGCCAGCAGTGACGGACAGAGCTCCTACAATGAGCAGTTCTTC.

This chain joins TRBV29-1 and TRBJ1-5; no reliable D call. The CDR3 loop spans 11 amino acids. Germline CDR1 SQVTM, CDR2 ANQGSEA. The CDR3 region is CTSRSNQPQHF. Written as DNA, the CDR3 is TGCACATCAAGGAGCAATCAGCCCCAGCATTTT.

This clonotype was observed many times. The V call is TRBV14, the J call TRBJ2-1; 12 nucleotides line up with TRBD2. Germline V CDR1 and CDR2: SGHDN, FVKESK. CDR3 size: 16 residues. Trimming at V came to 8 bases and at J to 7 bases, leaving 12 bases not matched to a gene. CDR3 amino acids: CASGKSSGRARNEQFF. In DNA form, the CDR3 reads TGTGCCAGCGGAAAATCTAGCGGGAGGGCCAGGAATGAGCAGTTCTTC.

This clonotype has only a few counts. The chain is built from TRBV7-2 and TRBJ2-7; unclear D gene. Looked up from germline, CDR1 is SGHTA and CDR2 is FQGNSA. This CDR3 comprises 13 residues. The V end lost 5 bases, the J end lost 3 bases, and 11 bases lay between the germline ends. CDR3 in DNA: TGTGCCAGCAGCCGTACAGAGGTCTACGAGCAGTACTTC. Its protein is CASSRTEVYEQYF.

This clonotype showed up just a few times. J is TRBJ1-2 and V is TRBV19; D is uncertain. V was cut by 5 bases and J by 5 bases, with 15 bases left in between. CDR1 is LNHDA, CDR2 SQIVND, per germline (reference sequence). This CDR3 is built from 14 residues. The CDR3 DNA reads TGTGCCAGTAGTGTGGAGGGCCGGTTGTATGGCTACACCTTC. It encodes CASSVEGRLYGYTF.

This clonotype was seen repeatedly, ten times or more. The rearrangement uses TRBV10-3 and TRBJ1-2; TRBD1 might be the D (5 bases). The CDR3 covers 15 residues. From germline, CDR1 is ENHRY and CDR2 SYGVKD. Trimming shortened V by 6 bases and J by 0 bases, and 14 bases separated the two germline ends. CDR3 in amino acids: CAISPRTDTNYGYTF. The CDR3 DNA sequence: TGTGCCATCAGCCCTAGGACGGACACTAACTATGGCTACACCTTC.

This clonotype showed up many times. The chain links TRBV10-3 to TRBJ2-1, with 9 bases that match TRBD2. The germline V gene encodes CDR1 ENHRY and CDR2 SYGVKD. V lost 9 bases to trimming and J lost 4 bases; unmatched junction nucleotides: 4. This CDR3 has 13 amino acids. The CDR3 here is CAIRLADYNEQFF. As DNA, the CDR3 is TGTGCCATTAGACTAGCGGATTACAATGAGCAGTTCTTC.

The chain uses TRBV6-2 or TRBV6-3 and TRBJ2-7; D gene uncertain. This CDR3 comprises 15 residues. Germline V gene sequence: CDR1 MNHEY, CDR2 SVGEGT. Deletions cut 5 bases from V and 6 bases from J, with 20 bases between. Here the CDR3 DNA reads TGTGCCAGCAGTGCTTCTCTAGACTCCGTCCTCGAGCAGTACTTC. This translates into CASSASLDSVLEQYF.

The chain is built from TRBV3-1 and TRBJ2-7, with D perhaps assigned TRBD1 or TRBD2 (6 bases each). The ends were cut back, 1 base at V and 2 bases at J, with 12 bases in the middle. CDR3 length: 15 residues. Germline V gives CDR1 LGHDT, CDR2 YNNKEL (reference sequence). As DNA, the CDR3 is TGTGCCAGCAGCCAAGCCGACCGGGGGCCCTACGAGCAGTACTTC. This sequence encodes CASSQADRGPYEQYF.

This clonotype has a handful of counts. The chain links TRBV5-1 to TRBJ2-2; 11 bases match TRBD2. CDR1 and CDR2 (germline): SGHRS, YFSETQ. The J segment lost 2 bases and the V segment lost 4 bases, leaving 4 bases of the junction unmatched. The CDR3 has 16 residues. The DNA of the CDR3 is TGCGCCAGCAGCCGAGGGACTAGCGGAAACACCGGGGAGCTGTTTTTT. Translated: CASSRGTSGNTGELFF.

This clonotype was observed at least ten times. This sequence joins TRBV2 and TRBJ2-7; tentative D call: TRBD2 (6 bases). Germline V gene lookup returns CDR1 SNHLY and CDR2 FYNNEI. V lost 4 bases and J 2 bases, leaving 12 bases between the germline ends. CDR3 size: 14 residues. The CDR3 reads CASSAGDGTYEQYF. The CDR3 DNA is TGTGCCAGCAGTGCGGGGGACGGTACCTACGAGCAGTACTTC.

V and J are TRBV19 and TRBJ1-5; D unclear. Looked up from germline, CDR1 is LNHDA and CDR2 is SQIVND (reference sequence). Trimming stripped 7 bases from V and 13 bases from J, with 14 bases between. The CDR3 consists of 11 residues. CDR3 DNA sequence: TGTGCCAGTACAACGGGAGGCGCGCAGCATTTT. This encodes CASTTGGAQHF.

This clonotype was seen many times. The V and J genes are TRBV20-1 and TRBJ1-2; D not certain. This CDR3 spans 12 amino acids. Trimming took 5 bases from V and 0 from J, leaving 7 bases between them. CDR1 and CDR2 (germline): DFQATT, SNEGSKA (reference sequence). The CDR3, as DNA: TGCAGTGCTGTTGTGCCTAACTATGGCTACACCTTC. Translated: CSAVVPNYGYTF.

This clonotype was seen at least ten times. V and J are TRBV6-1 and TRBJ1-2, with D possibly matching TRBD1 (6 bases). V was pared by 7 bases and J by 4 bases, with 19 bases between. In germline, CDR1 is MNHNS, CDR2 SASEGT. The CDR3 runs to 15 residues. CDR3 nucleotide sequence: TGTGCCAGCACACAATCTGAGGGGGTTACCTATGGCTACACCTTC. Encoded protein: CASTQSEGVTYGYTF.

The chain is built from TRBV7-9 and TRBJ2-2; 10 nucleotides line up with TRBD2. This CDR3 region has 15 residues. Germline CDR1 and CDR2: SEHNR and FQNEAQ (reference sequence). The J segment lost 3 bases and the V segment lost 6 bases, leaving 4 bases of the junction unmatched. In DNA form, the CDR3 reads TGTGCCAGCAGTCGACTAGCGGGCGACACCGGGGAGCTGTTTTTT. This sequence encodes CASSRLAGDTGELFF. The entire variable domain, with the rest obtained from reference TRBV7-9 and TRBJ2-2, is as follows: DTGVSQNPRHKITKRGQNVTFRCDPISEHNRLYWYRQTLGQGPEFLTYFQNEAQLEKSRLLSDRFSAERPKGSFSTLEIQRTEQGDSAMYLCASSRLAGDTGELFFGEGSRLTVL.

This clonotype was detected ten times or more. This chain uses TRBV28 with TRBJ2-7; D perhaps matches TRBD2 (6 bases). Deletions cut 5 bases from V and 6 bases from J, with 20 bases between. The CDR3 is made up of 15 amino acids. Germline CDR1 reads MDHEN; CDR2 reads SYDVKM. The CDR3 DNA reads as TGTGCCAGCAGTACCCCCTCGGGACTGAGACGCGAGCAGTACTTC. This gives the protein CASSTPSGLRREQYF.

This clonotype was seen repeatedly, ten times or more. V is TRBV7-8 and J is TRBJ2-7; TRBD2 might be the D (6 bases). V was clipped by 1 base and J by 2 bases, with 18 bases between them. CDR1 is SGHVS, CDR2 FQNEAQ, per germline. This CDR3 has 17 amino acids. The CDR3 protein is CASSLEWLATSAYEQYF. CDR3 DNA: TGTGCCAGCAGCTTAGAGTGGCTAGCGACATCCGCCTACGAGCAGTACTTC.